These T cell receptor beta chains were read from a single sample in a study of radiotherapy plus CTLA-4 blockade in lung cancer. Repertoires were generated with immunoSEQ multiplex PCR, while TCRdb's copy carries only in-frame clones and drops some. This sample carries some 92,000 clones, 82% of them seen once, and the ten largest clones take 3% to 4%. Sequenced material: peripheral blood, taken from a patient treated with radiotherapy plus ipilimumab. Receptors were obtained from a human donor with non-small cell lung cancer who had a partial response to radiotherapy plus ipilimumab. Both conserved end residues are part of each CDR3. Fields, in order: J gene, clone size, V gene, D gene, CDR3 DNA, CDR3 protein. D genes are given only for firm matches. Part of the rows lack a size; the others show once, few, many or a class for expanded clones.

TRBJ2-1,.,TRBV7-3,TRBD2,TGTGCCAGCAGCCGGACTAGCTCTAATGAGCAGTTCTTC,CASSRTSSNEQFF
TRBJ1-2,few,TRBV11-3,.,TGTGCCAGCAGCCCCTTGGGAGCCGGCTATGGCTACACCTTC,CASSPLGAGYGYTF
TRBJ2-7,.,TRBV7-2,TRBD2,TGTGCCAGCAGCTTAGCGAGGCCTAGCGGCTTCTACGAGCAGTACTTC,CASSLARPSGFYEQYF
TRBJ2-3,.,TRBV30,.,TGTGCCAGTGCAAACAGAAAAAGCACAGATACGCAGTATTTT,CASANRKSTDTQYF
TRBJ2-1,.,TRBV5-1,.,TGCGCCAGCAGCTTCGACGCAGGGTACAATGAGCAGTTCTTC,CASSFDAGYNEQFF
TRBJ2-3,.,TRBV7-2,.,TGTGCCGGCAGCTTATCAGGGATGCAGTATTTT,CAGSLSGMQYF
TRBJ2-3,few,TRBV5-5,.,TGTGCCAGCAGCAGGGGGGGGAACACAGATACGCAGTATTTT,CASSRGGNTDTQYF
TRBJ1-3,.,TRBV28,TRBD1,TGTGCCAGCAGTTTAGGGACCGGGACAGCCGTAGGAAACACCATATATTTT,CASSLGTGTAVGNTIYF
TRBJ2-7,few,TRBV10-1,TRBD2,TGCGCCAGGGGACTAGCGGGGACCTACGAGCAGTACTTC,CARGLAGTYEQYF
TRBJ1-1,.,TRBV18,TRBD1,TGTGCCAGCCGCGTCGACAGGGCCATGAACACTGAAGCTTTCTTT,CASRVDRAMNTEAFF
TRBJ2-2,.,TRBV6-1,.,TGTGCCAGCAACATGGGGGGCACCGGGGAGCTGTTTTTT,CASNMGGTGELFF
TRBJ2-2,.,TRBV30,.,TGTGCCTGGAACCTACGGGACACCGGGGAGCTGTTTTTT,CAWNLRDTGELFF
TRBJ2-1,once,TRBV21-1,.,TGTGCCAGCAGCAAGGGGCGGGAGGCTAATTCGGTTGGGAATGAGCAGTTCTTC,CASSKGREANSVGNEQFF
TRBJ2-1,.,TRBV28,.,TGTGCCAGCAGCCAACAGGACAATGAGCAGTTCTTC,CASSQQDNEQFF
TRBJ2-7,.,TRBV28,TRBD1,TGTGCCAGCGATTCGCCCGGGTGGACAGGGGGCTTGGAGCAGTACTTC,CASDSPGWTGGLEQYF
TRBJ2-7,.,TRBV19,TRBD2,TGTGCCAGTAGTATAAGGACTAGCTTCGCCTACGAGCAGTACTTC,CASSIRTSFAYEQYF
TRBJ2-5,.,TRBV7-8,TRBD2,TGTGCCAGCAGCTCGGGGACTAGCGGGAGGGGAGGGCAAGAGACCCAGTACTTC,CASSSGTSGRGGQETQYF
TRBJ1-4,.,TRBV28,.,TGTGCCAGCAGTTTATTTGTAGGGAGTGAAAAACTGTTTTTT,CASSLFVGSEKLFF
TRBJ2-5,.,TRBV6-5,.,TGTGCCAGCACGGAAGCGAACGGGGAGACCCAGTACTTC,CASTEANGETQYF